A single sample gave rise to the 28 T cell receptor beta chains below, sequenced in a study of post-analysis software for immune sequencing data. Notes on the study in general: TRBV segments more frequent in patients than in controls numbered a few and included TRBV5-6, TRBV5-1 and TRBV20-1.

Unique molecular identifiers were present in the TCR beta cDNA libraries. One entry per CDR3 protein results from TCRdb running MiXCR on the PCR reads. The repertoire holds some 690,000 distinct CDR3 sequences, roughly 27% seen once, with 0.5% to 0.6% in the top ten. Their target antigens are unknown. The source material was blood. The receptors come from a girl aged 5-17 years with multiple sclerosis.

The chain is built from TRBV2 and TRBJ2-7, with a weak D call TRBD1 (5 bases). In germline, CDR1 is SNHLY, CDR2 FYNNEI. The CDR3 sequence is 16 residues long. V was clipped by 2 bases and J by 3 bases, with 17 bases between them. CDR3 residues: CASSESPGFIIYEQYF. As DNA, the CDR3 is TGTGCCAGCAGTGAATCTCCAGGGTTCATTATCTACGAGCAGTACTTC.

This clonotype appeared a single time. The V gene is TRBV7-2, the J gene TRBJ2-1; 8 bases fit TRBD2. The CDR3 totals 15 residues. Germline trimming cut 3 bases from V and 5 bases from J; bases unmatched to any gene: 6. Germline V CDR1 and CDR2: SGHTA, FQGNSA. For the CDR3, the DNA is TGTGCCAGCAGCTTGGGACTAGAGATGGACAATGAGCAGTTCTTC. This translates into CASSLGLEMDNEQFF.

This clonotype was detected a few times. V is TRBV6-2 or TRBV6-3 and J is TRBJ2-1; 8 nucleotides agree with TRBD2. CDR1 is MNHEY, CDR2 SVGEGT, per germline. V lost 2 bases to trimming and J lost 3 bases; unmatched junction nucleotides: 3. There are 15 residues in the CDR3. The CDR3 coding sequence is TGTGCCAGCAGTTACAAACTAGCGGTCTACAATGAGCAGTTCTTC. Protein product: CASSYKLAVYNEQFF.

This clonotype was detected a few times. V usage is TRBV20-1 and J usage is TRBJ2-5; D remains unclear. CDR3 size: 12 residues. The germline V gene encodes CDR1 DFQATT and CDR2 SNEGSKA (reference sequence). Trimming left V 7 bases short and J 1 base short, with 10 bases between. CDR3 sequence reads: CSGGQAQETQYF. The CDR3 nucleotides are TGCAGTGGTGGGCAGGCCCAAGAGACCCAGTACTTC.

The J gene is TRBJ2-7, the V gene TRBV20-1; D is possibly TRBD2 (6 bases). V was pared by 5 bases and J by 7 bases, with 15 bases between. This CDR3 is 12 amino acids long. The V gene's germline CDR1 is DFQATT and CDR2 SNEGSKA (reference sequence). The CDR3 bases are TGCAGTGCTTCCAGGACTGGGAGGGAGCAGTACTTC. The encoded protein is CSASRTGREQYF.

V usage is TRBV7-2 and J usage is TRBJ2-3, with D unresolved. This CDR3 has 14 residues. Germline V gene lookup returns CDR1 SGHTA and CDR2 FQGNSA. The V end was cut by 2 bases, the J end by 2 bases, with 8 bases between. Written as DNA, the CDR3 is TGTGCCAGCAGCTTATCACCTACCACAGATACGCAGTATTTT. It specifies CASSLSPTTDTQYF.

The chain carries TRBV7-9 and TRBJ1-1; D unresolved. V was cut by 1 base and J by 4 bases, with 13 bases left in between. CDR1 SEHNR and CDR2 FQNEAQ come from the germline V gene (reference sequence). This CDR3 is 15 amino acids long. The CDR3 sequence: CASSLGGSLITEAFF. CDR3 coding DNA: TGTGCCAGCAGCTTAGGGGGTAGCTTAATCACTGAAGCTTTCTTT.

Only a few counts were recorded for this clonotype. The chain combines TRBV28 with TRBJ2-1; D may correspond to TRBD1 or TRBD2 (5 bases each). This CDR3 spans 16 amino acids. Germline values: CDR1 MDHEN, CDR2 SYDVKM. Trimming removed 3 bases at V and 3 bases at J, with 15 bases between. The CDR3 nucleotides are TGTGCCAGCAGTTTTTCCGCCGGGGCTCGCTACAATGAGCAGTTCTTC. Its protein is CASSFSAGARYNEQFF.

This clonotype was observed a few times. This chain uses TRBV6-5 with TRBJ2-3; D may be TRBD2 (7 bases). V lost 6 bases and J 4 bases, leaving 20 bases between the germline ends. CDR3 size: 16 residues. Per germline, CDR1 MNHEY and CDR2 SVGAGI. The CDR3 loop is CASSLTYREGADTQYF. Here the CDR3 DNA reads TGTGCCAGCAGCCTAACCTACAGGGAGGGGGCAGATACGCAGTATTTT.

The rearrangement joins TRBV20-1 to TRBJ2-7; possibly TRBD2 for D (6 bases). Between the trimmed V and J ends, which lost 2 bases and 4 bases, there was a span of 15 bases. The CDR3 is made up of 14 amino acids. Germline V gene data show CDR1 as DFQATT and CDR2 as SNEGSKA (reference sequence). Here the CDR3 DNA reads TGCAGTGCTAGAAGTGGGCTAGCGTCGTACGAGCAGTACTTC. Translation: CSARSGLASYEQYF.

This clonotype was detected only a few times. This chain links TRBV2 with TRBJ2-3; 8 bases map to TRBD1. Germline CDR1 is SNHLY and CDR2 is FYNNEI. The V and J ends lost 3 bases and 3 bases, in that order; junction bases with no gene match: 5. The CDR3 loop spans 15 amino acids. DNA of the CDR3: TGTGCCAGCAGTGACAGGGGGCATGGAACAGATACGCAGTATTTT. It specifies CASSDRGHGTDTQYF.

This clonotype was counted many times. V gene TRBV9 combines with J gene TRBJ2-3; perhaps TRBD1 as D (5 bases). This CDR3 region has 11 residues. With 7 bases removed from V and 5 bases from J, the gap between germline ends came to 8 bases. Germline CDR1 SGDLS, CDR2 YYNGEE. The CDR3 loop is CASGRGDTQYF. The CDR3 bases are TGTGCCAGCGGTAGGGGAGATACGCAGTATTTT.

The CDR3: CASSSGQGVGEQYF. The DNA of the CDR3 is TGTGCCAGCTCATCGGGACAGGGGGTCGGCGAGCAGTACTTC. The rearrangement joins TRBV18 to TRBJ2-5; 11 positions agree with TRBD1. The J call could be wrong; TRBJ2-7 is a better fit for the DNA end. From germline, CDR1 is KGHSH and CDR2 LQKENI. The CDR3 has 14 residues.

The CDR3: CASSPQRGAGNEQFF. Written as DNA, the CDR3 is TGTGCCAGCAGTCCCCAACGGGGGGCGGGGAATGAGCAGTTCTTC. The V call is TRBV28, the J call TRBJ2-1; TRBD2 might be the D (7 bases). V lost 5 bases and J lost 7, with 18 bases in between. The length of the CDR3 is 15 residues. Germline V gene lookup returns CDR1 MDHEN and CDR2 SYDVKM. The variable domain in full, completed from reference TRBV28 and TRBJ2-1, reads DVKVTQSSRYLVKRTGEKVFLECVQDMDHENMFWYRQDPGLGLRLIYFSYDVKMKEKGDIPEGYSVSREKKERFSLILESASTNQTSMYLCASSPQRGAGNEQFFGPGTRLTVL.

There are a few counts of this clonotype. This chain connects TRBV10-3 to TRBJ2-5; TRBD1 is a possible D gene (5 bases). CDR1 is ENHRY, CDR2 SYGVKD, per germline. This CDR3 spans 13 amino acids. V dropped 5 bases and J dropped 2 bases, with 9 bases sitting between them. The CDR3 DNA sequence: TGTGCCATCAGTCTGGGGCGGCAAGAGACCCAGTACTTC. It specifies CAISLGRQETQYF.

The chain recombines TRBV27 with TRBJ2-5, with D unclear. The assigned J gene may be wrong: the sequence end matches TRBJ2-7 better. The CDR3 totals 16 residues. The V gene's germline CDR1 is MNHEY and CDR2 SMNVEV (reference sequence). The CDR3 is CASSLGSGPSDYEQYF. The CDR3 DNA follows: TGTGCCAGCAGTTTGGGATCCGGGCCCTCCGACTACGAGCAGTACTTC.

This clonotype was detected only a few times. The chain recombines TRBV28 with TRBJ2-4; the D is unclear. The last part of the DNA fits TRBJ2-7 better; the J call may be wrong. The CDR3 runs 12 residues. Germline values: CDR1 MDHEN, CDR2 SYDVKM. The CDR3 DNA reads as TGTGCCAGCAGTGTGGGTTACTACGAGCAGTACTTC. This encodes CASSVGYYEQYF.

V gene TRBV20-1 combines with J gene TRBJ2-7; D might be TRBD1 (5 bases). Trimming pared 4 bases from V and 2 bases from J, leaving 18 bases between. Germline CDR1 and CDR2: DFQATT and SNEGSKA (reference sequence). The CDR3 runs 15 residues. For the CDR3, the DNA is TGCAGTGCTACCCACCTGAGGCAGGGCCCCTACGAGCAGTACTTC. As protein: CSATHLRQGPYEQYF.

This chain uses TRBV6-2 or TRBV6-3 with TRBJ2-5; D is ambiguous. V gave up 5 bases and J gave up 4 bases, with 11 bases separating them. Per the germline V gene, CDR1 is MNHEY and CDR2 is SVGEGT. The CDR3 has 13 amino acids. The DNA of the CDR3 is TGTGCCAGCAGTACGTCTAAGGGAGAGACCCAGTACTTC. Its protein is CASSTSKGETQYF.

The chain links TRBV12-3 or TRBV12-4 to TRBJ1-2, with D perhaps TRBD1 (6 bases). The V gene lost 1 base and the J gene lost 7 bases, with 10 bases spanning the gap. The CDR3 has 13 amino acids. This CDR3 is CASSLVGGAGYTF. The DNA of the CDR3 is TGTGCCAGCAGTTTAGTAGGGGGGGCTGGCTACACCTTC.

This clonotype turned up a few times. The chain couples TRBV15 to TRBJ2-1; D is unresolved. Germline loops: CDR1 LNHNV, CDR2 YYDKDF (reference sequence). V was cut by 0 bases and J by 14 bases, with 11 bases left in between. The CDR3 runs 12 residues. The CDR3 sequence: CATSRDRTTEFF. Here the CDR3 DNA reads TGTGCCACCAGCAGAGATCGGACCACGGAGTTCTTC.

This rearrangement joins TRBV20-1 to TRBJ1-2, with 10 bases aligning to TRBD1. From germline, CDR1 is DFQATT and CDR2 SNEGSKA (reference sequence). The CDR3 spans 14 residues. The J segment lost 7 bases and the V segment lost 6 bases, leaving 11 bases of the junction unmatched. CDR3 in DNA: TGCAGTGCCCCTCCGAGACAGGGGGCCGGTGGCTACACCTTC. Amino acids: CSAPPRQGAGGYTF.

The table lists this clonotype with a few counts. This rearrangement joins TRBV12-3 or TRBV12-4 to TRBJ2-7; D ambiguous. The CDR3 runs 13 residues. V lost 0 bases and J 2 bases, leaving 5 bases between the germline ends. This CDR3 reads CASSLADPYEQYF. In DNA, the CDR3 is TGTGCCAGCAGTTTAGCGGACCCCTACGAGCAGTACTTC.

This clonotype was picked up a small number of times. The genes are TRBV5-1 and TRBJ2-4, with 9 bases fitting TRBD2. The last part of the DNA fits TRBJ2-7 better; the J call may be wrong. This CDR3 contains 16 residues. Germline V gene lookup returns CDR1 SGHRS and CDR2 YFSETQ. The CDR3 region is CASSPLAGSTLHEQYF. As DNA, the CDR3 is TGCGCCAGCAGTCCTCTAGCGGGGAGTACTCTCCACGAGCAGTACTTC.

The rearrangement uses TRBV20-1 and TRBJ2-3; 7 bases match TRBD2. In germline, CDR1 is DFQATT, CDR2 SNEGSKA (reference sequence). The CDR3 contains 16 residues. With 1 base clipped from V and 3 bases from J, the junction kept 10 bases outside the gene matches. As DNA, the CDR3 is TGCAGTGCTAGAGGAAGGATGGCGGGAGTAACAGATACGCAGTATTTT. Its translation: CSARGRMAGVTDTQYF.

This clonotype was counted ten times or more. The chain couples TRBV6-2 or TRBV6-3 to TRBJ1-5, with D perhaps TRBD1 (5 bases). The CDR3 covers 13 residues. V dropped 6 bases and J dropped 2 bases, with 8 bases sitting between them. The germline CDR1 and CDR2 sequences are MNHEY and SVGEGT. The CDR3 DNA follows: TGTGCCAGCAGACCGGGGGGCAATCAGCCCCAGCATTTT. Its protein product is CASRPGGNQPQHF.

This clonotype was seen only a few times. The chain joins TRBV7-2 to TRBJ1-1, with 7 bases aligning to TRBD1. The CDR3 loop spans 17 amino acids. The V gene end was trimmed by 5 bases and the J gene end by 2 bases; junction bases not matched to a gene: 14. Per germline, CDR1 SGHTA and CDR2 FQGNSA. CDR3 sequence reads: CASSPGGGYRGNTEAFF. For the CDR3, the DNA is TGTGCCAGCAGCCCCGGAGGGGGATACAGGGGAAACACTGAAGCTTTCTTT.

The J gene is TRBJ2-3, the V gene TRBV28; D possibly corresponds to TRBD1 (6 bases). V lost 3 bases, J lost 5 bases, and 15 bases lay in between. Per germline, CDR1 MDHEN and CDR2 SYDVKM. The CDR3 runs to 15 residues. The CDR3: CASSFAGGRQDTQYF. Written as DNA, the CDR3 is TGTGCCAGCAGTTTCGCTGGGGGCCGGCAAGATACGCAGTATTTT.